These 32 T cell receptor beta chains were all obtained from the same sample, sequenced in a study of shared clonotypes between healthy human individuals. Produced via immunoSEQ multiplex PCR; TCRdb's table is partial and in-frame only. The sample carries 2 million to 2.5 million clones, about 92% recorded once. Sequencing was done on a sample of naive CD4+ T cells from PBMCs. As for subset: CD45RA+ positively selected. These TCRs come from a man aged 18 to 30 in good health. Some clones in this sample may be carry-over from other donors' samples.

The chain links TRBV6-1 to TRBJ1-2, with 8 bases matching TRBD1. J lost 6 bases, V lost 5 bases, and 11 bases had no gene match. The CDR3 runs 15 residues. Germline values: CDR1 MNHNS, CDR2 SASEGT. CDR3 region: CASSRTGSVVDGYTF. The CDR3 nucleotides are TGTGCCAGCAGTCGGACAGGGTCCGTTGTGGATGGCTACACCTTC.

The rearrangement joins TRBV6-1 to TRBJ2-7, with D uncertain. V lost 2 bases, J lost 3 bases, and 5 bases lay in between. This CDR3 contains 12 residues. Germline loops: CDR1 MNHNS, CDR2 SASEGT. CDR3 region: CASSEILYEQYF. The CDR3 coding sequence is TGTGCCAGCAGTGAAATTCTCTACGAGCAGTACTTC.

The chain uses TRBV5-1 and TRBJ2-7, with a weak D call TRBD2 (6 bases). Germline-derived CDR1 and CDR2 are SGHRS and YFSETQ. V gave up 0 bases and J gave up 3 bases, with 16 bases separating them. The CDR3 loop spans 16 amino acids. The CDR3 nucleotides read TGCGCCAGCAGCTTGGGGCCTTCACTAGCCTTCTACGAGCAGTACTTC. Its protein is CASSLGPSLAFYEQYF.

V is TRBV5-1 and J is TRBJ2-7, with D possibly TRBD1 on 5 matching bases. V lost 3 bases to trimming and J lost 0 bases, with 7 bases between them. From germline, CDR1 is SGHRS and CDR2 YFSETQ. This CDR3 region has 13 residues. CDR3 sequence reads: CASSSQVSYEQYF. The CDR3 bases are TGCGCCAGCAGCTCACAGGTCTCCTACGAGCAGTACTTC.

A word on this clone: Different DNA sequences within this sample yield the same CDR3. The rearrangement joins TRBV18 to TRBJ2-7; D might be TRBD2 (5 bases). The length of the CDR3 is 13 residues. V was cut by 3 bases and J by 3 bases, with 9 bases left in between. From germline, CDR1 is KGHSH and CDR2 LQKENI. The DNA of the CDR3 is TGTGCCAGCTCACCCGCGAGGGACTACGAGCAGTACTTC. As protein: CASSPARDYEQYF.

The CDR3 protein is CASSSTGGLAGALYEQYF. The CDR3 DNA sequence: TGTGCCAGCAGCTCTACAGGGGGGCTAGCGGGAGCCCTCTACGAGCAGTACTTC. The gene calls are TRBV28 and TRBJ2-7, with TRBD2 matching 10 bases. The germline gives CDR1 MDHEN, CDR2 SYDVKM. Unmatched junction bases numbered 17, after V lost 6 bases and J lost 3 bases. The CDR3 is 18 amino acids.

The chain couples TRBV7-9 to TRBJ2-1, with no clear D. This CDR3 comprises 13 residues. Trimming removed 2 bases from V and 5 bases from J, with 7 bases in between. Germline values: CDR1 SEHNR, CDR2 FQNEAQ (reference sequence). CDR3 residues: CASSLTQNNEQFF. The CDR3 DNA reads as TGTGCCAGCAGCTTAACTCAGAACAATGAGCAGTTCTTC. The whole variable domain, remainder taken from reference TRBV7-9 and TRBJ2-1, is DTGVSQNPRHKITKRGQNVTFRCDPISEHNRLYWYRQTLGQGPEFLTYFQNEAQLEKSRLLSDRFSAERPKGSFSTLEIQRTEQGDSAMYLCASSLTQNNEQFFGPGTRLTVL.

The rearrangement uses TRBV5-8 and TRBJ1-2, with a tentative D call TRBD1 (5 bases). This CDR3 has 18 amino acids. With 2 bases removed from V and 2 bases from J, the gap between germline ends came to 22 bases. Looked up from germline, CDR1 is SGHTS and CDR2 is YDEGEE. DNA for the CDR3: TGTGCCAGCAGCTTTAAAGCGGGGACTGGCCGTCTAAACTATGGCTACACCTTC. Encoded protein: CASSFKAGTGRLNYGYTF.

The chain links TRBV6-5 to TRBJ1-2; 9 bases are shared with TRBD1. The CDR3 runs to 14 residues. CDR1 MNHEY and CDR2 SVGAGI come from the germline V gene. Trimming at V came to 6 bases and at J to 8 bases, leaving 10 bases not matched to a gene. The CDR3 DNA sequence: TGTGCCAGCAGATCCGTACAGGGGGCATGGGGCTACACCTTC. This translates into CASRSVQGAWGYTF.

The chain has TRBV4-1 and TRBJ2-1; D not resolved. Germline CDR1 MGHRA, CDR2 YSYEKL. The CDR3 totals 14 residues. V was clipped by 6 bases and J by 6 bases, with 15 bases between them. For the CDR3, the DNA is TGCGCCAGCAGACCGCTCGGCGGAACCAATGAGCAGTTCTTC. This encodes CASRPLGGTNEQFF.

The rearrangement uses TRBV5-4 and TRBJ2-2, with 10 bases fitting TRBD2. The CDR3 spans 17 residues. The V gene end was trimmed by 2 bases and the J gene end by 6 bases; junction bases not matched to a gene: 10. Germline V gene data show CDR1 as SGHNT and CDR2 as YYREEE (reference sequence). The CDR3 sequence is CASSFSLAGVPAGELFF. The CDR3 nucleotides are TGTGCCAGCAGCTTTTCCCTAGCGGGAGTTCCGGCCGGGGAGCTGTTTTTT.

The chain employs TRBV7-2 and TRBJ1-2; D remains ambiguous. Germline lookup yields CDR1 SGHTA and CDR2 FQGNSA. The CDR3 runs to 14 residues. Trimming pared 2 bases from V and 6 bases from J, leaving 13 bases between. The CDR3 spells CASSLWAGEDGYTF. CDR3 coding DNA: TGTGCCAGCAGCTTATGGGCTGGGGAGGATGGCTACACCTTC.

The chain's CDR3 is CASSPRIIAKNIQYF. Written as DNA, the CDR3 is TGTGCCAGCTCACCACGCATAATAGCCAAAAACATTCAGTACTTC. The rearrangement links TRBV18 to TRBJ2-4; D uncertain. This CDR3 is 15 amino acids long. V gave up 1 base and J gave up 0 bases, with 7 bases separating them. The V gene's germline CDR1 is KGHSH and CDR2 LQKENI.

V and J are TRBV7-9 and TRBJ2-1, with 11 bases that match TRBD2. Germline CDR1 reads SEHNR; CDR2 reads FQNEAQ (reference sequence). Trimming at V came to 3 bases and at J to 7 bases, leaving 5 bases not matched to a gene. The CDR3 spans 15 residues. The CDR3 protein is CASSFTSGGLNEQFF. The DNA for the CDR3 is TGTGCCAGCAGCTTTACTAGCGGGGGACTTAATGAGCAGTTCTTC.

The gene calls are TRBV11-1 and TRBJ2-2, with 7 bases lining up with TRBD2. Germline-derived CDR1 and CDR2 are SGHAT and FQDESV (reference sequence). With V trimmed by 3 bases and J by 7 bases, 5 bases remained unmatched. The CDR3 runs to 14 residues. The CDR3 DNA sequence: TGTGCCAGCAGCTTGGGGAGGGGCGGCGGGGAGCTGTTTTTT. Translation gives CASSLGRGGGELFF. The complete variable domain, with remaining parts taken from reference TRBV11-1 and TRBJ2-2, reads EAEVAQSPRYKITEKSQAVAFWCDPISGHATLYWYRQILGQGPELLVQFQDESVVDDSQLPKDRFSAERLKGVDSTLKIQPAELGDSAMYLCASSLGRGGGELFFGEGSRLTVL.

This clone was found once. V and J are TRBV7-3 and TRBJ2-4; weak D call: TRBD2 (6 bases). The CDR3 totals 16 residues. V lost 5 bases, J lost 8 bases, and 22 bases lay in between. Germline CDR1 is SGHTA and CDR2 is FQGTGA. In DNA, the CDR3 is TGTGCCAGCAGCGCGGTCGGCTCTCAAGGAGGGCACATTCAGTACTTC. Protein product: CASSAVGSQGGHIQYF.

The chain is built from TRBV7-9 and TRBJ1-5; D unclear. CDR3 length equals 16 residues. V gave up 4 bases and J gave up 2 bases, with 15 bases separating them. Germline V CDR1 and CDR2: SEHNR, FQNEAQ (reference sequence). CDR3 in DNA: TGTGCCAGCAGCTCCCAAACACTATGGGGCAATCAGCCCCAGCATTTT. Its protein product is CASSSQTLWGNQPQHF.

The chain is built from TRBV7-3 and TRBJ2-3; 8 bases are a match to TRBD2. Germline trimming cut 5 bases from V and 6 bases from J; bases unmatched to any gene: 4. CDR1 and CDR2 (germline): SGHTA, FQGTGA. The CDR3 contains 13 residues. The CDR3 DNA reads TGTGCCAGCAGCCCGGGACTAGGGGATACGCAGTATTTT. Amino acids: CASSPGLGDTQYF.

The rearrangement uses TRBV18 and TRBJ1-3, with D perhaps matching TRBD1 (5 bases). The CDR3 has 16 amino acids. CDR1 is KGHSH and CDR2 is LQKENI in the germline V gene. The V gene lost 3 bases and the J gene lost 0 bases, with 12 bases spanning the gap. CDR3 region: CASSPSTGHSGNTIYF. CDR3 coding DNA: TGTGCCAGCTCACCTTCAACAGGCCACTCTGGAAACACCATATATTTT.

The table lists this clone with a count of one. Additional DNA sequences in this sample encode the identical CDR3. The chain carries TRBV9 and TRBJ2-7, with TRBD2 as a possible D gene (7 bases). V was cut by 0 bases and J by 4 bases, with 14 bases left in between. Germline V gene sequence: CDR1 SGDLS, CDR2 YYNGEE. The CDR3 extends over 15 amino acids. As DNA, the CDR3 is TGTGCCAGCAGCGTAGATGGGGGGGCGCGGTACGAGCAGTACTTC. Translation: CASSVDGGARYEQYF.

The chain links TRBV28 to TRBJ1-3; D uncertain. Looked up from germline, CDR1 is MDHEN and CDR2 is SYDVKM. V was trimmed by 0 bases and J by 0 bases, leaving 9 bases between them. CDR3 length: 16 residues. CDR3 amino acids: CASSLWRASSGNTIYF. The CDR3 region has the DNA TGTGCCAGCAGTTTATGGAGGGCCAGCTCTGGAAACACCATATATTTT.

V gene TRBV5-5 combines with J gene TRBJ2-7; no clear D gene. The germline V and J ends were trimmed by 4 bases and 2 bases, with 10 bases remaining between them. From germline, CDR1 is SGHKS and CDR2 YYEKEE (reference sequence). This CDR3 is built from 13 residues. In DNA form, the CDR3 reads TGTGCCAGCAGCCCCCGAGACCCCTACGAGCAGTACTTC. As protein: CASSPRDPYEQYF. The whole variable domain, remainder taken from reference TRBV5-5 and TRBJ2-7, is DAGVTQSPTHLIKTRGQQVTLRCSPISGHKSVSWYQQVLGQGPQFIFQYYEKEERGRGNFPDRFSARQFPNYSSELNVNALLLGDSALYLCASSPRDPYEQYFGPGTRLTVT.

CDR3: CASSLVGDLDTEAFF. The CDR3 nucleotides read TGCGCCAGCAGCTTGGTGGGAGACTTGGACACTGAAGCTTTCTTT. V is TRBV5-1 and J is TRBJ1-1; D gene unclear. Trimming stripped 0 bases from V and 3 bases from J, with 12 bases between. CDR1 SGHRS and CDR2 YFSETQ come from the germline V gene. This CDR3 contains 15 residues.

This chain links TRBV28 with TRBJ1-2; D ambiguous. The V end lost 5 bases, the J end lost 1 base, and 5 bases lay between the germline ends. The CDR3 extends over 12 amino acids. The germline V gene encodes CDR1 MDHEN and CDR2 SYDVKM. The CDR3 DNA reads TGTGCCAGCAGTGTCCGTAACTATGGCTACACCTTC. Amino acids: CASSVRNYGYTF.

The chain couples TRBV28 to TRBJ2-3; tentative D call: TRBD2 (5 bases). The germline CDR1 and CDR2 sequences are MDHEN and SYDVKM. Deletions cut 4 bases from V and 1 base from J, with 12 bases between. The CDR3 runs 15 residues. The chain's CDR3 is CASSSLGEGTDTQYF. CDR3 coding DNA: TGTGCCAGCAGTTCACTAGGAGAGGGCACAGATACGCAGTATTTT.

V is TRBV28 and J is TRBJ1-5, with no clear D. V lost 6 bases to trimming and J lost 4 bases, with 16 bases between them. The V gene's germline CDR1 is MDHEN and CDR2 SYDVKM. The CDR3 contains 15 residues. CDR3 sequence reads: CASRMIGRYNQPQHF. Here the CDR3 DNA reads TGTGCCAGCAGGATGATAGGGCGCTATAATCAGCCCCAGCATTTT.

This chain connects TRBV5-1 to TRBJ1-1, with no clear D. The CDR3 loop spans 12 amino acids. CDR1 and CDR2 from the germline V gene are SGHRS and YFSETQ. V was cut by 2 bases and J by 5 bases, with 7 bases left in between. CDR3 nucleotides: TGCGCCAGCAGCTTTATGGGGACTGAAGCTTTCTTT. Protein: CASSFMGTEAFF.

The V gene is TRBV9, the J gene TRBJ1-1; TRBD1 matches at 7 bases. CDR3 length: 15 residues. Germline values: CDR1 SGDLS, CDR2 YYNGEE. The V and J ends lost 0 bases and 4 bases, in that order; junction bases with no gene match: 6. CDR3 nucleotides: TGTGCCAGCAGCGTAGTCACAGGGGTGAGCACTGAAGCTTTCTTT. It translates to CASSVVTGVSTEAFF.

The V gene is TRBV5-4, the J gene TRBJ1-3; tentatively, D is TRBD1 (5 bases). The CDR3 is 15 amino acids. CDR1 SGHNT and CDR2 YYREEE come from the germline V gene (reference sequence). The germline V and J ends were trimmed by 3 bases and 4 bases, with 14 bases remaining between them. The CDR3 nucleotides are TGTGCCAGCAGCTCGATGGATGGGGGGGGAAACACCATATATTTT. It yields the protein CASSSMDGGGNTIYF.

The rearrangement joins TRBV10-1 to TRBJ2-7; a possible D gene is TRBD2 (6 bases). The CDR3 loop spans 14 amino acids. Germline V gene lookup returns CDR1 WNHNN and CDR2 SYGVQD (reference sequence). Trimming removed 4 bases at V and 3 bases at J, with 13 bases between. The CDR3 region is CASSVGGTIYEQYF. CDR3 bases: TGCGCCAGCAGTGTAGGAGGGACCATCTACGAGCAGTACTTC.

Notes on this clone: Other DNA sequences of this sample code for an identical CDR3. The chain uses TRBV28 and TRBJ1-5, with D hard to call. Trimming left V 5 bases short and J 1 base short, with 3 bases between. CDR3 size: 12 residues. Germline-derived CDR1 and CDR2 are MDHEN and SYDVKM. In DNA form, the CDR3 reads TGTGCCAGCAGTGTGAGCAATCAGCCCCAGCATTTT. This encodes CASSVSNQPQHF. The full variable domain, its missing parts supplied by reference TRBV28 and TRBJ1-5, is DVKVTQSSRYLVKRTGEKVFLECVQDMDHENMFWYRQDPGLGLRLIYFSYDVKMKEKGDIPEGYSVSREKKERFSLILESASTNQTSMYLCASSVSNQPQHFGDGTRLSIL.

The gene calls are TRBV28 and TRBJ1-3, with no clear D. Germline V CDR1 and CDR2: MDHEN, SYDVKM. V was shortened by 9 bases and J by 4 bases, with 10 bases between the two germline ends. The CDR3 consists of 12 residues. The CDR3 is CASFRSGNTIYF. The CDR3, as DNA: TGTGCCAGTTTCCGGTCGGGAAACACCATATATTTT.